The 23 T cell receptor beta chains in this list originate from one sample, sequenced in a study of T cells in localized non-small cell lung cancer. Assay used: immunoSEQ multiplex PCR; TCRdb lists only in-frame clones, some missing. The profile shows some 2,600 clones, around a quarter of them singletons. Source: lung tumor tissue, taken before any cancer treatment. Every receptor here comes from a female donor of 60 years or more with stage III lung adenocarcinoma.

The rearrangement joins TRBV19 to TRBJ2-7; TRBD1 aligns across 7 bases. Germline trimming cut 6 bases from V and 0 bases from J; bases unmatched to any gene: 5. This CDR3 region has 14 residues. Germline CDR1 and CDR2: LNHDA and SQIVND (reference sequence). The CDR3, as DNA: TGTGCCAGTAGGACAGGGACAGACTCCTACGAGCAGTACTTC. Its translation is CASRTGTDSYEQYF.

The rearrangement uses TRBV6-8 and TRBJ1-4; possibly TRBD1 for D (5 bases). V gave up 10 bases and J gave up 4 bases, with 22 bases separating them. Germline-derived CDR1 and CDR2 are MNHGY and SAAAGT. This CDR3 region has 16 residues. CDR3 sequence: CAISPLGGAVNEKLFF. The CDR3 region has the DNA TGTGCCATATCACCCCTTGGAGGGGCCGTTAATGAAAAACTGTTTTTT.

The genes are TRBV11-3 and TRBJ2-5; no clear D. Germline values: CDR1 SGHNT, CDR2 YENEEA. Trimming removed 3 bases from V and 3 bases from J, with 11 bases in between. CDR3 length: 14 amino acids. The CDR3 sequence: CASSFGPEKETQYF. As DNA, the CDR3 is TGTGCCAGCAGCTTCGGCCCAGAAAAAGAGACCCAGTACTTC. The full variable domain, its missing parts supplied by reference TRBV11-3 and TRBJ2-5, is EAGVVQSPRYKIIEKKQPVAFWCNPISGHNTLYWYLQNLGQGPELLIRYENEEAVDDSQLPKDRFSAERLKGVDSTLKIQPAELGDSAVYLCASSFGPEKETQYFGPGTRLLVL.

This clone was counted only a few times. This chain joins TRBV9 and TRBJ1-4; weak D call: TRBD1 (5 bases). Trimming removed 6 bases from V and 7 bases from J, with 16 bases in between. CDR3 size: 14 residues. The germline CDR1 and CDR2 sequences are SGDLS and YYNGEE. The CDR3 nucleotides read TGTGCCAGCACCCCATTGTGGGGCGGTGAAAAACTGTTTTTT. Residues: CASTPLWGGEKLFF.

This clone was seen a handful of times. This chain connects TRBV15 to TRBJ2-2; no reliable D call. Trimming took off 3 bases at V and 6 bases at J, with 11 bases between the two ends. Per germline, CDR1 LNHNV and CDR2 YYDKDF (reference sequence). CDR3 length: 14 amino acids. The CDR3 spells CATSSKARSGELFF. CDR3 DNA: TGTGCCACCAGCAGTAAGGCCCGCTCCGGGGAGCTGTTTTTT. Drawing the rest from reference TRBV15 and TRBJ2-2, the complete variable domain is DAMVIQNPRYQVTQFGKPVTLSCSQTLNHNVMYWYQQKSSQAPKLLFHYYDKDFNNEADTPDNFQSRRPNTSFCFLDIRSPGLGDTAMYLCATSSKARSGELFFGEGSRLTVL.

The genes are TRBV30 and TRBJ1-1; 10 bases align to TRBD1. The CDR3 consists of 14 residues. CDR1 GTSNPN and CDR2 SVGIG come from the germline V gene (reference sequence). Trimming at V came to 5 bases and at J to 4 bases, leaving 7 bases not matched to a gene. The CDR3 reads CAWDSGTGATEAFF. In nucleotides, the CDR3 is TGTGCCTGGGACTCCGGGACAGGGGCCACTGAAGCTTTCTTT.

The chain employs TRBV12-5 and TRBJ2-3, with D possibly matching TRBD2 (6 bases). The CDR3 has 14 amino acids. The V gene's germline CDR1 is LGHNT and CDR2 FRNRAP. The ends were cut back, 5 bases at V and 7 bases at J, with 16 bases in the middle. The CDR3: CASGGDGTPNTQYF. DNA of the CDR3: TGTGCTAGTGGTGGCGACGGGACTCCCAATACGCAGTATTTT.

The V call is TRBV5-1, the J call TRBJ2-7; D not certain. The germline CDR1 and CDR2 sequences are SGHRS and YFSETQ. V gave up 0 bases and J gave up 1 base, with 8 bases separating them. This CDR3 spans 14 amino acids. For the CDR3, the DNA is TGCGCCAGCAGCTTGGTGGGCAGTTCCTACGAGCAGTACTTC. This translates into CASSLVGSSYEQYF.

The rearrangement joins TRBV18 to TRBJ2-1; 7 bases align to TRBD2. The CDR3 is made up of 15 amino acids. The J segment lost 4 bases and the V segment lost 1 base, leaving 4 bases of the junction unmatched. CDR1 and CDR2 (germline): KGHSH, LQKENI. The CDR3 DNA reads TGTGCCAGCTCACCACAGCGGGGAGGTTACAATGAGCAGTTCTTC. It yields the protein CASSPQRGGYNEQFF. The whole variable domain, remainder taken from reference TRBV18 and TRBJ2-1, is NAGVMQNPRHLVRRRGQEARLRCSPMKGHSHVYWYRQLPEEGLKFMVYLQKENIIDESGMPKERFSAEFPKEGPSILRIQQVVRGDSAAYFCASSPQRGGYNEQFFGPGTRLTVL.

The gene calls are TRBV6-8 and TRBJ2-3; possibly TRBD1 for D (5 bases). The germline V gene has CDR1 MNHGY and CDR2 SAAAGT. The CDR3 consists of 13 residues. With 6 bases removed from V and 2 bases from J, the gap between germline ends came to 9 bases. The CDR3, as DNA: TGTGCCAGCAGGGTCAGGGCCACAGATACGCAGTATTTT. Its protein product is CASRVRATDTQYF.

This chain uses TRBV6-8 with TRBJ1-1; 7 bases map to TRBD1. The CDR3 contains 13 residues. The J segment lost 8 bases and the V segment lost 0 bases, leaving 3 bases of the junction unmatched. In germline, CDR1 is MNHGY, CDR2 SAAAGT. The CDR3, as DNA: TGTGCCAGCAGTTACTCGAGGGACAGAGAAGCTTTCTTT. Encoded protein: CASSYSRDREAFF.

This chain connects TRBV14 to TRBJ2-2; D gene uncertain. Germline V gene lookup returns CDR1 SGHDN and CDR2 FVKESK. Trimming removed 3 bases at V and 1 base at J, with 15 bases between. This CDR3 is 17 amino acids long. The chain's CDR3 is CASSHTLRQQNTGELFF. The CDR3 DNA reads as TGTGCCAGCAGCCATACGTTAAGGCAGCAGAACACCGGGGAGCTGTTTTTT.

V and J are TRBV10-2 and TRBJ1-1; the D is unclear. The CDR3 spans 13 residues. Trimming shortened V by 11 bases and J by 1 base, and 14 bases separated the two germline ends. Germline V gives CDR1 WSHSY, CDR2 SAAADI. CDR3 region: CAVIPPGNTEAFF. The CDR3 coding sequence is TGCGCCGTCATACCCCCAGGGAACACTGAAGCTTTCTTT.

This clone appeared a few times. The rearrangement uses TRBV15 and TRBJ2-7; D is perhaps TRBD1 or TRBD2 (5 bases each). The germline CDR1 and CDR2 sequences are LNHNV and YYDKDF (reference sequence). The CDR3 is made up of 14 amino acids. With 0 bases removed from V and 3 bases from J, the gap between germline ends came to 9 bases. CDR3 residues: CATSREGVNYEQYF. The DNA for the CDR3 is TGTGCCACCAGCAGAGAGGGGGTTAACTACGAGCAGTACTTC.

This chain uses TRBV25-1 with TRBJ1-1; D is unclear. The CDR3 extends over 12 amino acids. The V gene's germline CDR1 is MGHDK and CDR2 SYGVNS. Trimming pared 1 base from V and 3 bases from J, leaving 3 bases between. CDR3 in amino acids: CASSEFDTEAFF. DNA for the CDR3: TGTGCCAGCAGTGAATTTGACACTGAAGCTTTCTTT.

By share, this clone counts as medium-sized. The genes are TRBV9 and TRBJ2-3, with a tentative D call TRBD1 (6 bases). Per the germline V gene, CDR1 is SGDLS and CDR2 is YYNGEE. The ends were cut back, 2 bases at V and 2 bases at J, with 15 bases in the middle. The CDR3 consists of 16 residues. Here the CDR3 reads CASSVSTGFPTDTQYF. DNA for the CDR3: TGTGCCAGCAGCGTCTCAACAGGGTTCCCCACAGATACGCAGTATTTT.

In its sample, this clone ranks as medium-sized (0.01 to 0.1%). The chain has TRBV11-3 and TRBJ2-7; 9 bases map to TRBD2. Germline V gene sequence: CDR1 SGHNT, CDR2 YENEEA. The CDR3 length is 15 residues. With 5 bases clipped from V and 7 bases from J, the junction kept 12 bases outside the gene matches. The CDR3 nucleotides are TGTGCCAGCAGCCTCAGCGGGAGGACCGGGGGTGAGCAGTACTTC. Its translation: CASSLSGRTGGEQYF.

This clone came up a few times. The chain couples TRBV6-8 to TRBJ1-1, with D tentatively TRBD1 (6 bases). The V gene lost 7 bases and the J gene lost 1 base, with 10 bases spanning the gap. CDR3 size: 13 residues. Germline V gene sequence: CDR1 MNHGY, CDR2 SAAAGT. The CDR3 spells CASTQTGNTEAFF. The CDR3 nucleotides read TGTGCCAGCACCCAGACAGGGAACACTGAAGCTTTCTTT.

This clone was counted only a few times. V is TRBV11-3 and J is TRBJ2-3; 8 bases line up with TRBD2. The length of the CDR3 is 14 residues. With 5 bases clipped from V and 1 base from J, the junction kept 2 bases outside the gene matches. The germline gives CDR1 SGHNT, CDR2 YENEEA. The CDR3 sequence is CASSPGGGTDTQYF. The CDR3 DNA follows: TGTGCCAGCAGCCCGGGGGGGGGCACAGATACGCAGTATTTT.

This clone was observed a handful of times. This chain uses TRBV6-8 with TRBJ2-1; 10 nucleotides line up with TRBD2. The CDR3 totals 14 residues. CDR1 is MNHGY, CDR2 SAAAGT, per germline. The V segment lost 6 bases and the J segment 5 bases; nucleotides outside the gene matches: 4. As DNA, the CDR3 is TGTGCCAGCAGGACTAGCGGGTGGAACAATGAGCAGTTCTTC. This encodes CASRTSGWNNEQFF.

This clone was detected a few times. The V gene is TRBV9, the J gene TRBJ1-2; D is ambiguous. CDR3 length: 13 amino acids. Germline V gene data show CDR1 as SGDLS and CDR2 as YYNGEE. V was clipped by 0 bases and J by 4 bases, with 7 bases between them. The CDR3, as DNA: TGTGCCAGCAGCGTAGAGGGAACCTATGGCTACACCTTC. This gives the protein CASSVEGTYGYTF.

This chain joins TRBV19 and TRBJ1-2; TRBD1 aligns across 9 bases. The trim removed 6 bases at V and 1 base at J, leaving 6 bases unmatched. CDR1 is LNHDA, CDR2 SQIVND, per germline (reference sequence). This CDR3 region has 15 residues. CDR3 protein: CASRAGTGHNYGYTF. The CDR3 DNA reads TGTGCCAGTAGAGCCGGGACAGGGCATAACTATGGCTACACCTTC.

This clone was detected a few times. The V and J genes are TRBV9 and TRBJ2-1; TRBD1 matches 7 bases. The J segment lost 10 bases and the V segment lost 5 bases, leaving 9 bases of the junction unmatched. Per the germline V gene, CDR1 is SGDLS and CDR2 is YYNGEE. The CDR3 runs to 13 residues. The CDR3 coding sequence is TGTGCCAGCAGAAGACAGGGTTTTTCAGAGCAGTTCTTC. Translation: CASRRQGFSEQFF.